The 19 T cell receptor beta chains given below trace back to one sample, sequenced in a study of blood T cell repertoires in COVID-19. Assay used: immunoSEQ multiplex PCR; TCRdb lists only in-frame clones, some missing. The sample carries roughly 180,000 clones, roughly 78% recorded once. Sequencing used peripheral blood. Receptor source: a woman in her fifties or sixties with COVID-19, enrolled during active disease.

J is TRBJ1-2 and V is TRBV7-3; 7 bases map to TRBD1. V was pared by 5 bases and J by 7 bases, with 10 bases of the junction left unmatched. CDR3 length equals 14 residues. The germline gives CDR1 SGHTA, CDR2 FQGTGA. CDR3 protein: CASSPRKTGFGYTF. Here the CDR3 DNA reads TGTGCCAGCAGCCCAAGAAAGACAGGGTTTGGCTACACCTTC.

The chain combines TRBV4-1 with TRBJ2-1; 7 bases line up with TRBD2. The germline V gene encodes CDR1 MGHRA and CDR2 YSYEKL. Losses at the gene ends were 1 base for V and 4 bases for J; bases not matched to a gene: 13. This CDR3 has 18 amino acids. The CDR3 sequence is CASSQGSLGTTNYNEQFF. CDR3 DNA: TGCGCCAGCAGCCAAGGGAGTTTAGGGACTACCAATTACAATGAGCAGTTCTTC.

This chain links TRBV30 with TRBJ2-6; D is possibly TRBD1 (5 bases). Trimming took off 2 bases at V and 3 bases at J, with 11 bases between the two ends. The CDR3 is 15 residues long. The germline V gene has CDR1 GTSNPN and CDR2 SVGIG (reference sequence). The CDR3 region has the DNA TGTGCCTGGAGTCAGCAGGGTGGTGGGGCCAACGTCCTGACTTTC. It yields the protein CAWSQQGGGANVLTF.

The rearrangement joins TRBV6-2 or TRBV6-3 to TRBJ2-1, with 8 bases matching TRBD1. Germline CDR1 MNHEY, CDR2 SVGEGT. This CDR3 has 17 amino acids. The J segment lost 1 base and the V segment lost 1 base, leaving 6 bases of the junction unmatched. CDR3 sequence reads: CASSYFAGGLSYNEQFF. The CDR3 bases are TGTGCCAGCAGTTACTTCGCAGGGGGCTTGTCCTACAATGAGCAGTTCTTC.

The rearrangement links TRBV21-1 to TRBJ1-4; the table assigns TRBD1, which was not confirmed against the DNA. TRBV21-1 is a pseudogene. This CDR3 contains 16 residues. The CDR3 here is CASSARQVATNEKLFF. The CDR3 coding sequence is TGTGCCAGCAGCGCTCGACAGGTTGCAACTAATGAAAAACTGTTTTTT.

The chain employs TRBV5-1 and TRBJ1-4; TRBD1 agrees at 9 bases. CDR1 SGHRS and CDR2 YFSETQ come from the germline V gene. V trimming: 4 bases; J trimming: 7 bases; junction bases outside the gene matches: 8. The CDR3 runs 15 residues. CDR3 protein: CASSTAGGQGEKLFF. In nucleotides, the CDR3 is TGCGCCAGCAGCACGGCAGGGGGACAGGGTGAAAAACTGTTTTTT. Looking up the rest from reference TRBV5-1 and TRBJ1-4 gives the full variable domain: KAGVTQTPRYLIKTRGQQVTLSCSPISGHRSVSWYQQTPGQGLQFLFEYFSETQRNKGNFPGRFSGRQFSNSRSEMNVSTLELGDSALYLCASSTAGGQGEKLFFGSGTQLSVL.

This clone has a handful of counts. The rearrangement joins TRBV6-5 to TRBJ2-1, with D maybe TRBD1 (5 bases). The V end was cut by 7 bases, the J end by 5 bases, with 15 bases between. CDR3 length equals 14 residues. CDR1 is MNHEY, CDR2 SVGAGI, per germline. The CDR3 is CASTRPTGNNEQFF. In nucleotides, the CDR3 is TGTGCCAGCACACGACCCACAGGAAACAATGAGCAGTTCTTC.

This sequence joins TRBV5-4 and TRBJ1-1; weak D call: TRBD1 (6 bases). There are 13 residues in the CDR3. Trimming took 4 bases from V and 10 from J, leaving 17 bases between them. CDR1 SGHNT and CDR2 YYREEE come from the germline V gene (reference sequence). The CDR3 loop reads CASSPERGWRAFF. CDR3 nucleotides: TGTGCCAGCAGCCCCGAGAGGGGGTGGCGAGCTTTCTTT.

The chain joins TRBV6-5 to TRBJ2-5, with 8 bases identical to TRBD2. Germline V lookup: CDR1 MNHEY, CDR2 SVGAGI. The CDR3 is 16 amino acids. The V segment lost 0 bases and the J segment 5 bases; nucleotides outside the gene matches: 8. CDR3 residues: CASSYSPGRALETQYF. For the CDR3, the DNA is TGTGCCAGCAGTTACTCTCCCGGGAGGGCCCTGGAGACCCAGTACTTC.

This clone was recorded once. The CDR3 bases are TGTGCCAGCAGCAAAGACAGGGGGCAGTACGAGCAGTACTTC. Residues: CASSKDRGQYEQYF. The chain has TRBV6-5 and TRBJ2-7, with TRBD1 matching 10 bases. The junction had 6 bases not matched to a gene; V was cut back by 6 bases and J by 4 bases. Germline CDR1 MNHEY, CDR2 SVGAGI. CDR3 length: 14 residues.

The V and J genes are TRBV6-5 and TRBJ2-7; 8 bases agree with TRBD1. Germline values: CDR1 MNHEY, CDR2 SVGAGI. The length of the CDR3 is 15 residues. The trim removed 5 bases at V and 5 bases at J, leaving 11 bases unmatched. The CDR3 nucleotides are TGTGCCAGCAGTCCGAACCGGGACAGGAGTGACGAGCAGTACGTC. It translates to CASSPNRDRSDEQYV.

The gene calls are TRBV7-9 and TRBJ1-1, with D possibly TRBD1 on 5 matching bases. The CDR3 contains 15 residues. V was shortened by 6 bases and J by 0 bases, with 14 bases between the two germline ends. Germline V lookup: CDR1 SEHNR, CDR2 FQNEAQ (reference sequence). CDR3 in DNA: TGTGCCAGCAGGGGCGGGGCAAGTATGAACACTGAAGCTTTCTTT. Translating gives CASRGGASMNTEAFF.

V is TRBV11-2 and J is TRBJ2-1, with no clear D. Trimming stripped 5 bases from V and 6 bases from J, with 5 bases between. Looked up from germline, CDR1 is SGHAT and CDR2 is FQNNGV. The CDR3 loop spans 11 amino acids. The DNA for the CDR3 is TGTGCCAGCAGCCCTTTCAATGAGCAGTTCTTC. Translating it yields CASSPFNEQFF. Combining the CDR3 with reference TRBV11-2 and TRBJ2-1 gives the whole variable domain EAGVAQSPRYKIIEKRQSVAFWCNPISGHATLYWYQQILGQGPKLLIQFQNNGVVDDSQLPKDRFSAERLKGVDSTLKIQPAKLEDSAVYLCASSPFNEQFFGPGTRLTVL.

This clone was detected a few times. The V gene is TRBV5-5, the J gene TRBJ2-7; the D gene is possibly TRBD2 (7 bases). With 4 bases removed from V and 2 bases from J, the gap between germline ends came to 16 bases. Germline loops: CDR1 SGHKS, CDR2 YYEKEE (reference sequence). The CDR3 loop spans 15 amino acids. In DNA form, the CDR3 reads TGTGCCAGCAGCCTCCCCGGGGGGCCGACCTACGAGCAGTACTTC. It translates to CASSLPGGPTYEQYF.

This clone was counted a few times. The chain combines TRBV5-6 with TRBJ1-2; D is ambiguous. Germline-derived CDR1 and CDR2 are SGHDT and YYEEEE. The V gene lost 4 bases and the J gene lost 2 bases, with 9 bases spanning the gap. This CDR3 is 13 amino acids long. The CDR3 is CASSPPENYGYTF. The CDR3 region has the DNA TGTGCCAGCAGCCCCCCTGAGAACTATGGCTACACCTTC.

The chain joins TRBV6-5 to TRBJ1-2, with a weak D call TRBD1 (6 bases). CDR1 and CDR2 from the germline V gene are MNHEY and SVGAGI. The CDR3 spans 14 residues. The V end lost 4 bases, the J end lost 6 bases, and 15 bases lay between the germline ends. CDR3 sequence (DNA): TGTGCCAGCAGTTTGCAAGGCGGGGGCCATGGCTACACCTTC. As protein: CASSLQGGGHGYTF.

The chain combines TRBV7-9 with TRBJ2-5; D perhaps matches TRBD2 (6 bases). This CDR3 contains 14 residues. The V gene lost 2 bases and the J gene lost 2 bases, with 9 bases spanning the gap. Per germline, CDR1 SEHNR and CDR2 FQNEAQ (reference sequence). The CDR3 loop is CASSLTGVQETQYF. In DNA, the CDR3 is TGTGCCAGCAGCTTAACGGGGGTTCAAGAGACCCAGTACTTC.

The J gene is TRBJ2-1, the V gene TRBV7-3; D may be TRBD2 (5 bases). The length of the CDR3 is 15 residues. Trimming pared 2 bases from V and 2 bases from J, leaving 10 bases between. Germline V gene data show CDR1 as SGHTA and CDR2 as FQGTGA. CDR3 in DNA: TGTGCCAGCAGCTTAGGTGGGAGTGCCTACAATGAGCAGTTCTTC. This gives the protein CASSLGGSAYNEQFF.

This chain's CDR3 is CASSAQGRLEQFF. The CDR3 DNA reads as TGTGCCAGCAGCGCACAGGGGAGGCTTGAGCAGTTCTTC. This chain connects TRBV6-5 to TRBJ2-1; D perhaps matches TRBD1 (7 bases). The CDR3 consists of 13 residues. Germline CDR1 reads MNHEY; CDR2 reads SVGAGI. The germline V and J ends were trimmed by 6 bases and 9 bases, with 15 bases remaining between them.